These 10 T cell receptor beta chains share one sample of origin, sequenced in a study of shared clonotypes between healthy human individuals. The naive CD8 fraction comprised CD45RO-negative cells positively selected for CCR7 and excluded terminally differentiated effector memory CD45RA+ cells. TCRdb's copy holds only in-frame clones and misses some; the assay was immunoSEQ multiplex PCR. The sample shows around 2,000,000 clones, roughly 95% of them seen only once. The sample consisted of naive CD8+ T cells sorted from blood. Every receptor here comes from a man between 18 and 35 years old in good health.

This rearrangement joins TRBV27 to TRBJ1-4; perhaps TRBD1 as D (5 bases). The CDR3 covers 16 residues. V was trimmed by 4 bases and J by 8 bases, leaving 20 bases between them. Germline CDR1 and CDR2: MNHEY and SMNVEV (reference sequence). The CDR3 bases are TGTGCCAGCAGTTCGTTACCGGGGCAAAGGAGCGAAAAACTGTTTTTT. This encodes CASSSLPGQRSEKLFF.

The V call is TRBV4-3, the J call TRBJ2-2; D is unclear. The CDR3 has 14 residues. The V and J ends lost 0 bases and 7 bases respectively, with 9 bases between them. Germline lookup yields CDR1 LGHNA and CDR2 YSLEER. CDR3: CASSQESFSGELFF. The CDR3 DNA is TGCGCCAGCAGCCAAGAGTCCTTCAGCGGGGAGCTGTTTTTT.

The chain recombines TRBV7-3 with TRBJ2-2, with TRBD1 as a possible D gene (5 bases). The germline V gene encodes CDR1 SGHTA and CDR2 FQGTGA. This CDR3 has 16 residues. V was trimmed by 5 bases and J by 2 bases, leaving 15 bases between them. The CDR3 reads CASSQFATANTGELFF. In nucleotides, the CDR3 is TGTGCCAGCAGCCAGTTTGCGACAGCCAACACCGGGGAGCTGTTTTTT.

The DNA of the CDR3 is TGTGCCAGCAGCTCGTCCCTTGCCTACGAGCAGTACTTC. Its protein is CASSSSLAYEQYF. The genes are TRBV7-9 and TRBJ2-7; D ambiguous. This CDR3 contains 13 residues. Germline CDR1 is SEHNR and CDR2 is FQNEAQ (reference sequence). V was trimmed by 4 bases and J by 2 bases, leaving 9 bases between them.

The chain couples TRBV5-4 to TRBJ2-3; a weak D match, TRBD2 (6 bases). Trimming pared 1 base from V and 3 bases from J, leaving 15 bases between. Germline assignment: CDR1 SGHNT and CDR2 YYREEE (reference sequence). The CDR3 contains 16 residues. As DNA, the CDR3 is TGTGCCAGCAGCTTGTGGAGGGGCGGGACGACAGATACGCAGTATTTT. Protein sequence: CASSLWRGGTTDTQYF.

V and J are TRBV4-1 and TRBJ2-7; D unresolved. There are 14 residues in the CDR3. V dropped 1 base and J dropped 2 bases, with 9 bases sitting between them. CDR1 and CDR2 from the germline V gene are MGHRA and YSYEKL. CDR3 sequence reads: CASSQGSPAYEQYF. The CDR3 DNA follows: TGCGCCAGCAGCCAAGGCTCTCCCGCCTACGAGCAGTACTTC.

The chain combines TRBV4-1 with TRBJ1-1, with unresolved D. Germline V gene sequence: CDR1 MGHRA, CDR2 YSYEKL. CDR3 length equals 14 residues. V was trimmed by 2 bases and J by 1 base, leaving 8 bases between them. The CDR3 DNA sequence: TGCGCCAGCAGCCAATTCGTGGGGAACACTGAAGCTTTCTTT. Amino acid sequence: CASSQFVGNTEAFF.

This chain joins TRBV4-1 and TRBJ2-5, with 12 bases fitting TRBD2. Germline CDR1 MGHRA, CDR2 YSYEKL. CDR3 length: 15 residues. After removal of 4 bases from V and 3 bases from J, the junction contained 3 bases not matched to a gene. The DNA for the CDR3 is TGCGCCAGCAGCCCGCGACTAGCGGGGGAAGAGACCCAGTACTTC. Translated, it gives CASSPRLAGEETQYF.

V gene TRBV7-3 combines with J gene TRBJ2-4; 7 bases match TRBD1. The CDR3 spans 14 residues. After removal of 6 bases from V and 9 bases from J, the junction contained 11 bases not matched to a gene. Germline V gives CDR1 SGHTA, CDR2 FQGTGA. The CDR3 here is CASSHEGATGIQYF. The CDR3 DNA reads TGTGCCAGCAGTCATGAGGGGGCGACGGGCATTCAGTACTTC.

This clone was seen just once. The V call is TRBV7-9, the J call TRBJ2-7, with TRBD1 matching 8 bases. The V and J ends lost 5 bases and 4 bases, in that order; junction bases with no gene match: 10. The germline gives CDR1 SEHNR, CDR2 FQNEAQ (reference sequence). The CDR3 spans 15 residues. The CDR3 coding sequence is TGTGCCAGCAGCCCTGGGACAGGACAAATGTACGAGCAGTACTTC. Protein product: CASSPGTGQMYEQYF. Full variable domain (rest looked up from reference TRBV7-9 and TRBJ2-7): DTGVSQNPRHKITKRGQNVTFRCDPISEHNRLYWYRQTLGQGPEFLTYFQNEAQLEKSRLLSDRFSAERPKGSFSTLEIQRTEQGDSAMYLCASSPGTGQMYEQYFGPGTRLTVT.